These T cell receptor beta chains were read from a single sample in a study of shared clonotypes between healthy human individuals. Produced via immunoSEQ multiplex PCR; TCRdb's table is partial and in-frame only. Of roughly 550,000 clones in the sample, about 95% were seen once. The sequenced sample was naive CD8+ T cells sorted from blood. These TCRs come from a woman aged 25-40 years in good health. Both conserved end residues are part of each CDR3. D genes are given only for firm matches. Size is stated for part of the rows, as once, few or many counts, or as a class when the clone is expanded.

clone_size,j_call,v_call,d_call,cdr3_nt,cdr3_aa
-,TRBJ1-3,TRBV27,-,TGTGCCAGCAGTTCCCGGACACCGCGGTACTCTGGAAACACCATATATTTT,CASSSRTPRYSGNTIYF
-,TRBJ2-5,TRBV7-9,-,TGTGCCAGCAGCCTCAGGGGAGGCGAGACCCAGTACTTC,CASSLRGGETQYF
-,TRBJ2-2,TRBV7-9,TRBD1,TGTGCCAGCAGCCTCGGACAGGGAGACACCGGGGAGCTGTTTTTT,CASSLGQGDTGELFF
-,TRBJ2-3,TRBV7-8,-,TGTGCCAGCAGCCAGGGAGTGACTAGCACAGATACGCAGTATTTT,CASSQGVTSTDTQYF
-,TRBJ1-1,TRBV5-5,-,TGTGCCAGCAGCTTGTTATTTCAGGGTGGTTACATGAACACTGAAGCTTTCTTT,CASSLLFQGGYMNTEAFF
-,TRBJ2-7,TRBV7-9,TRBD1,TGTGCCAGCAGCTTATGGGGGACAGACAATTCCTACGAGCAGTACTTC,CASSLWGTDNSYEQYF
-,TRBJ2-1,TRBV9,TRBD2,TGTGCCAGCAGCGAGGGGGGACTAGCGGACAATGAGCAGTTCTTC,CASSEGGLADNEQFF
-,TRBJ2-7,TRBV9,TRBD2,TGTGCCAGCAGCCCCCCTCGCGGGAGCACCTACGAGCAGTACTTC,CASSPPRGSTYEQYF
-,TRBJ2-7,TRBV19,-,TGTGCCAGTAGTAACCAGAATTACGAGCAGTACTTC,CASSNQNYEQYF
-,TRBJ2-7,TRBV28,TRBD2,TGTGCCAGCAGCCCGGGGAAGACCGGGACTACCTACGAGCAGTACTTC,CASSPGKTGTTYEQYF
-,TRBJ1-2,TRBV6-1,-,TGTGCCAGCAGTGATTTGGGATTGGGCCGAATAAATGGCTACACCTTC,CASSDLGLGRINGYTF
-,TRBJ2-7,TRBV27,-,TGTGCCAGCAGCCCCGTAAGGTCCATTAGGGGCTCCTCCTACGAGCAGTACTTC,CASSPVRSIRGSSYEQYF
-,TRBJ1-1,TRBV9,-,TGTGCCAGCAGCATTGGACGGCTGAACACTGAAGCTTTCTTT,CASSIGRLNTEAFF
-,TRBJ2-7,TRBV29-1,-,TGCAGCGTCATCTGGGGCTTCGCGGTCGAGCAGTACTTC,CSVIWGFAVEQYF
-,TRBJ2-7,TRBV5-1,-,TGCGCCAGCAGCTTCGATAGCGAGCCCTACGAGCAGTACTTC,CASSFDSEPYEQYF
once,TRBJ2-5,TRBV2,TRBD1,TGTGCCAGCAGTGAAGAAAAAGGACAGGGAGTGAGTGGTGGGACCCAGTACTTC,CASSEEKGQGVSGGTQYF
-,TRBJ2-7,TRBV4-1,-,TGCGCCAGCAGCCACGCCGGAGACCCCAGTCCCTACGAGCAGTACTTC,CASSHAGDPSPYEQYF
-,TRBJ1-2,TRBV5-6,-,TGTGCCAGTGGGAACGCAGGGACAAACTATGGCTACACCTTC,CASGNAGTNYGYTF
-,TRBJ2-5,TRBV2,TRBD2,TGTGCCAGCAGTGAAGGTCTGACTAGCGGGAGCCAAGAGACCCAGTACTTC,CASSEGLTSGSQETQYF
-,TRBJ2-3,TRBV9,-,TGTGCCAGCAGCCCCGAGGGGGGGGCCAGCACAGATACGCAGTATTTT,CASSPEGGASTDTQYF
-,TRBJ2-7,TRBV10-2,TRBD2,TGCGCCAGCAGGAAAGGGACTAGCGGGACAGGTGGCGAGCAGTACTTC,CASRKGTSGTGGEQYF
-,TRBJ2-7,TRBV5-8,TRBD1,TGTGCCAGCAGCCAGGACAGGGGAAGTCTCTACGAGCAGTACTTC,CASSQDRGSLYEQYF
-,TRBJ1-2,TRBV10-1,TRBD1,TGCGCCAGCACCCCCCCGCAGGGGGGGACGAGCTATGGCTACACCTTC,CASTPPQGGTSYGYTF
-,TRBJ2-7,TRBV30,-,TGTGCCTGGAGTGTACATATAGCCTACGAGCAGTACTTC,CAWSVHIAYEQYF
-,TRBJ2-1,TRBV11-2,TRBD2,TGTGCCAGCAGCTTAAGGAGGCTAGCGGGCATAAGCCCCTACAATGAGCAGTTCTTC,CASSLRRLAGISPYNEQFF
-,TRBJ2-7,TRBV27,-,TGTGCCAGCAGTTTATTGGCTAGCGCCCACGAGCAGTACTTC,CASSLLASAHEQYF
-,TRBJ2-1,TRBV10-1,TRBD2,TGCGCCAGCAGTGAGTCGAGACTAGCGGAGTACAATGAGCAGTTCTTC,CASSESRLAEYNEQFF
-,TRBJ2-7,TRBV21-1,-,TGTGCCAGCATGGTTACACACTACGAGCAGTACTTC,CASMVTHYEQYF
-,TRBJ2-3,TRBV29-1,-,TGCAGCGTTGGGCGGACTCCGCAGGACCCAGATACGCAGTATTTT,CSVGRTPQDPDTQYF
-,TRBJ1-5,TRBV9,-,TGTGCCAGCAGCGCCAGGGGTGATAGCAATCAGCCCCAGCATTTT,CASSARGDSNQPQHF
-,TRBJ2-7,TRBV25-1,TRBD2,TGTGCCAGCAGTGAAACGCCGGGACTAGCGAACTCCTACGAGCAGTACTTC,CASSETPGLANSYEQYF
once,TRBJ2-1,TRBV14,-,TGTGCCAGCAGCCAAGGATGGGGGAGCCGGTACAATGAGCAGTTCTTC,CASSQGWGSRYNEQFF
-,TRBJ1-3,TRBV13,-,TGTGCCAGCAGCTTAGGTCAGGGAACAAACACCATATATTTT,CASSLGQGTNTIYF
-,TRBJ2-5,TRBV6-7,-,TGTGCCAGCAGTTTACAGGGTTTCGAGACCCAGTACTTC,CASSLQGFETQYF
once,TRBJ2-3,TRBV27,TRBD2,TGTGCCAGCAGTCGAGGTCTAGCGGGAGGGCCCAAGGGGGGAGGAGATACGCAGTATTTT,CASSRGLAGGPKGGGDTQYF
-,TRBJ1-1,TRBV19,-,TGTGCCAGTAGTATGACCTCGTATGGCAGGGGCGCTGAAGCTTTCTTT,CASSMTSYGRGAEAFF
-,TRBJ2-3,TRBV2,-,TGTGCCAGCAGTGTGGGGGACCTCACAGATACGCAGTATTTT,CASSVGDLTDTQYF
-,TRBJ2-7,TRBV5-1,-,TGCGCCAGCAGTTCCCCCCAGGGAGCGGCGGCCTACGAGCAGTACTTC,CASSSPQGAAAYEQYF
-,TRBJ2-7,TRBV5-6,TRBD2,TGTGCCAGCAGCTTGGGACTAGCGAGATACGAGCAGTACTTC,CASSLGLARYEQYF
-,TRBJ2-2,TRBV2,-,TGTGCCAGCAGTCCGGGACGGAACACCGGGGAGCTGTTTTTT,CASSPGRNTGELFF
-,TRBJ2-5,TRBV28,-,TGTGCCACCGGAGAGCAGTACTTC,CATGEQYF